The present T cell receptor (beta chain) was sequenced within a study of regulatory T cells in long-lasting Graves disease. Turning to the study itself: It was over 5 years of antithyroid drugs, with positive TSH receptor antibodies, that meant persistent Graves' disease.

Time point given: persistent/refractory GD, antithyroid drugs over 5 years with positive TRAb. The TCR library used RNA extracted from PBMCs. A peripheral blood sample, approximately 10 milliliters in volume, was drawn into EDTA tubes. Note on this clonotype: Its antigen is not identified.

J was trimmed by 5 bases and V by 5 bases; bases with no gene match: 8. This CDR3 has 14 amino acids. Germline CDR1 is MGHDK and CDR2 is SYGVNS. Study-level results: It was in persistent disease that TRBV28, TRBJ1-2 and TRBJ2-5 were favored.

Construction of TCR beta libraries relied on iRepertoire HTBI primers and on Arm-PCR targeting CDR3 regions. Each CDR3 protein gets one entry after TCRdb re-called the multiplex PCR reads with MiXCR. The sample carries hundreds of thousands of distinct CDR3 sequences, roughly 23% recorded once. The sequenced sample was peripheral blood mononuclear cells (PBMCs), obtained when the disease was refractory, from a patient treated with antithyroid drugs. The receptor was isolated from a female donor with Graves disease. The chain uses TRBV25-1 and TRBJ1-1; 7 positions agree with TRBD1. In DNA form, the CDR3 reads TGTGCCAGCAGTCACCCACAGGGGCGGACTGAAGCTTTCTTT. Translated, it gives CASSHPQGRTEAFF.